One sample yielded the 10 T cell receptor beta chains listed below, sequenced in a study of identical twins. From the 5' RACE reads, TCRdb called clonotypes with MiXCR, one entry per CDR3 protein. The table has about 900,000 distinct CDR3 sequences, 9% to 15% seen once. This same sample was also part of a study on yellow fever vaccine responses in identical twins.

Source material: PBMCs. The source of these receptors is a woman aged 18-35 years in good health.

This clonotype was detected ten times or more. The V call is TRBV12-3 or TRBV12-4, the J call TRBJ2-1; weak D call: TRBD1 (6 bases). Between the trimmed V and J ends, which lost 5 bases and 7 bases, there was a span of 24 bases. This CDR3 has 17 residues. In nucleotides, the CDR3 is TGTGCCAGCAGTAGTCTCCCAGGGGCCCCACCGCCTAATGAGCAGTTCTTC. Its protein product is CASSSLPGAPPPNEQFF.

There are a few counts of this clonotype. V gene TRBV5-1 combines with J gene TRBJ2-7; either TRBD1 or TRBD2 may fit D (5 bases each). Germline CDR1 reads SGHRS; CDR2 reads YFSETQ. The length of the CDR3 is 14 residues. V lost 3 bases to trimming and J lost 7 bases, with 17 bases between them. CDR3 nucleotide sequence: TGCGCCAGCAGCTGGGACGGACATTCAGATGAGCAGTACTTC. It codes for CASSWDGHSDEQYF.

This clonotype was counted ten times or more. A read error may produce the germline difference seen at one junction end. The chain couples TRBV20-1 to TRBJ1-2, with 7 bases identical to TRBD1. Germline V lookup: CDR1 DFQATT, CDR2 SNEGSKA (reference sequence). The CDR3 runs 13 residues. The CDR3: CSARDREVYGYTF. In nucleotides, the CDR3 is TGCAGTGCCAGAGACAGGGAAGTCTATGGCTACACCTTC.

The chain carries TRBV12-3 or TRBV12-4 and TRBJ2-2, with TRBD1 matching over 7 bases. Losses at the gene ends were 4 bases for V and 0 bases for J; bases not matched to a gene: 5. The CDR3 runs to 16 residues. CDR3 in amino acids: CASSSGQRANTGELFF. CDR3 DNA sequence: TGTGCCAGCAGTTCGGGACAGCGAGCGAACACCGGGGAGCTGTTTTTT.

The chain employs TRBV7-8 and TRBJ1-6, with no clear D. The CDR3 length is 14 residues. Germline CDR1 is SGHVS and CDR2 is FQNEAQ. The V end was cut by 1 base, the J end by 10 bases, with 11 bases between. The CDR3, as DNA: TGTGCCAGCAGCTTAGAAACGGGCGGGTCACCCCTCCACTTT. Its protein is CASSLETGGSPLHF.

The rearrangement uses TRBV3-1 and TRBJ1-1; 7 bases are a match to TRBD1. In germline, CDR1 is LGHDT, CDR2 YNNKEL (reference sequence). The CDR3 length is 15 residues. Losses at the gene ends were 7 bases for V and 1 base for J; bases not matched to a gene: 9. The CDR3 sequence: CASTARTGENTEAFF. The CDR3 DNA reads as TGTGCCAGCACAGCGAGGACAGGAGAGAACACTGAAGCTTTCTTT. Full variable domain (rest looked up from reference TRBV3-1 and TRBJ1-1): DTAVSQTPKYLVTQMGNDKSIKCEQNLGHDTMYWYKQDSKKFLKIMFSYNNKELIINETVPNRFSPKSPDKAHLNLHINSLELGDSAVYFCASTARTGENTEAFFGQGTRLTVV.

This clonotype has more than one count but fewer than ten. V is TRBV6-5 and J is TRBJ2-3; D unresolved. This CDR3 comprises 16 residues. V was pared by 5 bases and J by 6 bases, with 21 bases between. Per the germline V gene, CDR1 is MNHEY and CDR2 is SVGAGI. CDR3 region: CASSHGPDLAWDTQYF. The CDR3 coding sequence is TGTGCCAGCAGTCACGGCCCGGACCTCGCGTGGGATACGCAGTATTTT.

This clonotype was picked up many times. The chain combines TRBV4-1 with TRBJ1-1; no definite D call. The V end was cut by 3 bases, the J end by 1 base, with 9 bases between. CDR1 and CDR2 (germline): MGHRA, YSYEKL. The CDR3 consists of 14 residues. CDR3 DNA sequence: TGCGCCAGCAGCCAGGCGGGTACGAACACTGAAGCTTTCTTT. Translation: CASSQAGTNTEAFF.

This clonotype was counted between two and nine times. J is TRBJ2-2 and V is TRBV6-1, with D hard to call. CDR3 size: 14 residues. V was trimmed by 8 bases and J by 1 base, leaving 11 bases between them. From germline, CDR1 is MNHNS and CDR2 SASEGT. CDR3 sequence (DNA): TGTGCCAGCCCACCCACAGTGAACACCGGGGAGCTGTTTTTT. Residues: CASPPTVNTGELFF.

This clonotype was observed a few times. The chain carries TRBV10-3 and TRBJ1-5; 8 bases are shared with TRBD1. The CDR3 contains 16 residues. J was trimmed by 5 bases and V by 2 bases; bases with no gene match: 8. Per the germline V gene, CDR1 is ENHRY and CDR2 is SYGVKD. This CDR3 reads CAISERGTGGDQPQHF. For the CDR3, the DNA is TGTGCCATCAGTGAGAGGGGGACAGGAGGGGATCAGCCCCAGCATTTT.